Following are 9 T cell receptor beta chains from one sample sequenced in a study of cytomegalovirus exposure and HLA in healthy donors. Primers for the PCR totalled 60 Vbeta and 13 Jbeta. Assay: immunoSEQ multiplex PCR; the TCRdb copy retains only in-frame clones and omits some. The sample yields 130,000 or so clones, approximately 65% seen once. The source material was PBMCs. The receptors were sampled from a young man in good health and CMV-seronegative.

The chain is built from TRBV4-1 and TRBJ1-4; weak D call: TRBD1 (5 bases). Per germline, CDR1 MGHRA and CDR2 YSYEKL. The CDR3 totals 15 residues. The V end was cut by 4 bases, the J end by 6 bases, with 15 bases between. The CDR3 DNA reads as TGCGCCAGCAGCCCGCCCCTCCGGGGGGATGAAAAACTGTTTTTT. Protein sequence: CASSPPLRGDEKLFF.

The V gene is TRBV5-1, the J gene TRBJ2-1; D is undetermined. This CDR3 is 13 amino acids long. Between the trimmed V and J ends, which lost 0 bases and 6 bases, there was a span of 7 bases. Germline loops: CDR1 SGHRS, CDR2 YFSETQ. The CDR3 loop reads CASSLGGSNEQFF. The DNA for the CDR3 is TGCGCCAGCAGCTTGGGAGGATCCAATGAGCAGTTCTTC.

This clone was counted a few times. The V call is TRBV25-1, the J call TRBJ1-2; D gene ambiguous. Trimming shortened V by 10 bases and J by 4 bases, and 19 bases separated the two germline ends. CDR1 and CDR2 (germline): MGHDK, SYGVNS. This CDR3 has 14 residues. CDR3 sequence (DNA): TGTGCCACTCTTTCGGGGTTGAGTGGCTATGGCTACACCTTC. It translates to CATLSGLSGYGYTF.

This clone was seen a handful of times. This same CDR3 is encoded by further DNA sequences in the sample. This sequence joins TRBV7-2 and TRBJ1-1, with a weak D call TRBD1 (5 bases). Germline V gene sequence: CDR1 SGHTA, CDR2 FQGNSA. V was clipped by 3 bases and J by 0 bases, with 8 bases between them. The CDR3 length is 14 residues. The CDR3 loop is CASSLGGMNTEAFF. Written as DNA, the CDR3 is TGTGCCAGCAGCTTGGGGGGAATGAACACTGAAGCTTTCTTT.

In this sample, this clone turned up a few times. In nucleotides, the CDR3 is TGCGCCAGCAGCTTGGAGAGGAACACTGAAGCTTTCTTT. It translates to CASSLERNTEAFF. The chain has TRBV5-1 and TRBJ1-1; D not certain. Germline V gene lookup returns CDR1 SGHRS and CDR2 YFSETQ. Trimming stripped 0 bases from V and 1 base from J, with 4 bases between. CDR3 length: 13 residues.

The sample holds a few counts of this clone. The chain recombines TRBV5-1 with TRBJ2-3; weak D call: TRBD2 (6 bases). This CDR3 spans 14 amino acids. The V and J ends lost 0 bases and 1 base respectively, with 6 bases between them. Germline values: CDR1 SGHRS, CDR2 YFSETQ. CDR3 loop: CASSLGGGTDTQYF. DNA for the CDR3: TGCGCCAGCAGCTTGGGGGGGGGCACAGATACGCAGTATTTT.

The V gene is TRBV10-3, the J gene TRBJ1-1; 7 positions match TRBD1. The CDR3 is 14 residues long. The germline CDR1 and CDR2 sequences are ENHRY and SYGVKD. J lost 3 bases, V lost 6 bases, and 7 bases had no gene match. The DNA of the CDR3 is TGTGCCATCAGGGGGACCAGGGGGGACACTGAAGCTTTCTTT. Protein sequence: CAIRGTRGDTEAFF.

This chain connects TRBV7-2 to TRBJ1-4; unclear D gene. Trimming left V 1 base short and J 12 bases short, with 6 bases between. Germline V CDR1 and CDR2: SGHTA, FQGNSA. The CDR3 is made up of 11 amino acids. CDR3 residues: CASSLGCELFF. CDR3 nucleotide sequence: TGTGCCAGCAGCTTAGGATGCGAACTGTTTTTT.

The chain links TRBV5-4 to TRBJ2-7, with D unresolved. The CDR3 has 13 amino acids. The V gene's germline CDR1 is SGHNT and CDR2 YYREEE (reference sequence). V dropped 1 base and J dropped 1 base, with 6 bases sitting between them. CDR3 amino acids: CASSLTVSYEQYF. The CDR3 nucleotides are TGTGCCAGCAGCTTGACGGTTTCCTACGAGCAGTACTTC.